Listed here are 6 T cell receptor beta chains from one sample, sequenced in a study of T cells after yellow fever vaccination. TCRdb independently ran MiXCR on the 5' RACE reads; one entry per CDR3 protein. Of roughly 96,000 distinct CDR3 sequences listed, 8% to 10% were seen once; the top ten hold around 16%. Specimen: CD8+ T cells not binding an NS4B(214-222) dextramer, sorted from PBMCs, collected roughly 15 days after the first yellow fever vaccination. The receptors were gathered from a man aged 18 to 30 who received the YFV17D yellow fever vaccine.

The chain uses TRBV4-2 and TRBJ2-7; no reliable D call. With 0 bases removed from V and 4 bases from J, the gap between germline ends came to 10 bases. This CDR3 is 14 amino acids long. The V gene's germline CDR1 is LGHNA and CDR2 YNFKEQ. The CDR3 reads CASSQDRSAYEQYF. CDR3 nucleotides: TGTGCCAGCAGCCAAGATAGAAGCGCGTACGAGCAGTACTTC.

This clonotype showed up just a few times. CDR3 coding DNA: TGCGCCAGCAGCCAAGCTGCCGACAGCCCCCTCCACTTT. It specifies CASSQAADSPLHF. This sequence joins TRBV4-3 and TRBJ1-6; tentative D call: TRBD1 (5 bases). The CDR3 is made up of 13 amino acids. Deletions cut 1 base from V and 13 bases from J, with 11 bases between. CDR1 and CDR2 from the germline V gene are LGHNA and YSLEER.

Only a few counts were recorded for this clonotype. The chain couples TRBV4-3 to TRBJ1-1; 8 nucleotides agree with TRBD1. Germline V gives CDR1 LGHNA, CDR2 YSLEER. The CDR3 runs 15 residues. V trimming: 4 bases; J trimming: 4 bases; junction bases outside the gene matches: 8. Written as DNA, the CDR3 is TGCGCCAGCAGCCTCGACTCGGACAGGGTCACTGAAGCTTTCTTT. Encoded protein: CASSLDSDRVTEAFF.

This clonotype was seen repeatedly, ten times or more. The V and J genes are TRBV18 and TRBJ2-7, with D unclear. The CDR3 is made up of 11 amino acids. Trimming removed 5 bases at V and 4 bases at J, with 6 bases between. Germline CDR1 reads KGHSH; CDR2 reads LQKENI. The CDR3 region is CASSSDYEQYF. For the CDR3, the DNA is TGTGCCAGCTCATCTGATTACGAGCAGTACTTC.

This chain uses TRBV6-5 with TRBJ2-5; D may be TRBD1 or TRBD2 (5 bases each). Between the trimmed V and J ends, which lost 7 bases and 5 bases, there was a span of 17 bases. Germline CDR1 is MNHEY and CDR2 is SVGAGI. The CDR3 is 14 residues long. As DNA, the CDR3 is TGTGCCAGCACATACTGGGGGTCGGGGGAGACCCAGTACTTC. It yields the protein CASTYWGSGETQYF.

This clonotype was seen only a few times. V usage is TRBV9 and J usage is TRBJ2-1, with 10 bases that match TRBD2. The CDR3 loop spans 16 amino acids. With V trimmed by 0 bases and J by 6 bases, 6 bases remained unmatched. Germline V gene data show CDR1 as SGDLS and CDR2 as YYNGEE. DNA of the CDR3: TGTGCCAGCAGCGTAGAAGGGACTAGCGTGGGCAATGAGCAGTTCTTC. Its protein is CASSVEGTSVGNEQFF.